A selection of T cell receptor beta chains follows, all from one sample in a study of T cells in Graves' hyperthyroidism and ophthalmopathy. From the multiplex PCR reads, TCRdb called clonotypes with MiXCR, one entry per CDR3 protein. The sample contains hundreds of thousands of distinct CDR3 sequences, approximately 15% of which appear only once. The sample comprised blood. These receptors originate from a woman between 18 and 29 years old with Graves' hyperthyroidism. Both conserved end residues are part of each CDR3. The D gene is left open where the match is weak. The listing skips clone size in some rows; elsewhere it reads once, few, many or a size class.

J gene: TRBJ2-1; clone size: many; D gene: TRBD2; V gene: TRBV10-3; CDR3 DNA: TGTGCCATCAGTGAGGGCGGGAGTGGGGACAATGAGCAGTTCTTC; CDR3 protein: CAISEGGSGDNEQFF
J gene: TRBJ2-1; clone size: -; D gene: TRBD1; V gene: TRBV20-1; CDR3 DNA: TGCAGTGCTAGAAATCAGGGGGCGGGTGAGCAGTTCTTC; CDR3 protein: CSARNQGAGEQFF
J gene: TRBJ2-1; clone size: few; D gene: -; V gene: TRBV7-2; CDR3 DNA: TGTGCCAGCAGCCAAGATTTCTACAGCCTATCCAATGAGCAGTTCTTC; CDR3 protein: CASSQDFYSLSNEQFF
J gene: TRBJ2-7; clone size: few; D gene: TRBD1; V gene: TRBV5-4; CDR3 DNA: TGTGCCAGCAGCTCCACGGGACAGGGACACGAGCAGTACTTC; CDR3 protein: CASSSTGQGHEQYF
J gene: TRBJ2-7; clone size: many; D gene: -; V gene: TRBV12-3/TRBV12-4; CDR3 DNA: TGTGCCAGCAGTTTTAGTGCGGGGAGGTCCCCGCCCTACGAGCAGTACTTC; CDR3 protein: CASSFSAGRSPPYEQYF
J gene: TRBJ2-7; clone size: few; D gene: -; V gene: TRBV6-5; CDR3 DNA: TGTGCCAGCAGTTACCAGGTAATGGGGGAGCAGTACTTC; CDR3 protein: CASSYQVMGEQYF
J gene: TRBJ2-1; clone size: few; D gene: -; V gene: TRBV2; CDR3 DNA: TGTGCCAGCCCGAGGGTAGGGGGGCCTTACAATGAGCAGTTCTTC; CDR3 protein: CASPRVGGPYNEQFF
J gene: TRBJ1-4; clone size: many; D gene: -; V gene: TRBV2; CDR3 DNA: TGTGCCAGCAGTGATTCTGGTTATGAAAAACTGTTTTTT; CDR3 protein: CASSDSGYEKLFF
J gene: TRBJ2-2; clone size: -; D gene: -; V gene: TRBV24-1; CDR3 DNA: TGTGCCACCAGTGATTTGCAGTTTCCCACCGGGGAGCTGTTTTTT; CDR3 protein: CATSDLQFPTGELFF
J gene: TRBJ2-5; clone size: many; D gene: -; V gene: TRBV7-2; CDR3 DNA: TGTGCCAGCAGCCTCGTAAAAGAGACCCAGTACTTC; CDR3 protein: CASSLVKETQYF
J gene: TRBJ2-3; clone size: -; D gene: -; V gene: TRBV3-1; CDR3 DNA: TGTGCCAGCAGCCAAGTCGTCATCCGGACCCGCCTTTCAGATACGCAGTATTTT; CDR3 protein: CASSQVVIRTRLSDTQYF
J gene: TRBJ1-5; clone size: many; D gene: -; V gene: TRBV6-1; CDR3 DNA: TGTGCCAGCACTGTAGACAGGAATAGCAATCAGCCCCAGCATTTT; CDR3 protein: CASTVDRNSNQPQHF
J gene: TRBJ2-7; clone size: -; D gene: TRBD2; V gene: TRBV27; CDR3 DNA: TGTGCCAGCAGTTTACGGGAGGGTATATACGAGCAGTACTTC; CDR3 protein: CASSLREGIYEQYF
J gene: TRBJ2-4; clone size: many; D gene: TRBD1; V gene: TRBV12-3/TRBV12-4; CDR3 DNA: TGTGCCAGCAGTCCTGTACAGGGGGGCAAAAACATTCAGTACTTC; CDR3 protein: CASSPVQGGKNIQYF
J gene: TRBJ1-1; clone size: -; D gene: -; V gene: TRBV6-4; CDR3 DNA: TGTGCCAGCAGTGAGGGCACCGAGAACACTGAAGCTTTCTTT; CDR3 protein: CASSEGTENTEAFF
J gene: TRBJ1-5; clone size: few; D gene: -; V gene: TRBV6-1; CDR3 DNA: TGTGCCAGCAGTGGGACACATAGCAATCAGCCCCAGCATTTT; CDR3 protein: CASSGTHSNQPQHF
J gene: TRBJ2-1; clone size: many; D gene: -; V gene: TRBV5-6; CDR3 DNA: TGTGCCAGCTCGATGGCCGGGGGGCCCTACAATGAGCAGTTCTTC; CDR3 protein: CASSMAGGPYNEQFF
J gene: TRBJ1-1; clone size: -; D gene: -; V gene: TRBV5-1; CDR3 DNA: TGCGCCAGCAGAATCAAGACAGACACTGAAGCTTTCTTT; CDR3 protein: CASRIKTDTEAFF
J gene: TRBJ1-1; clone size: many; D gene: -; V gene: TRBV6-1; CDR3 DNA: TGTGCCAGCAGTGAGCGGTTATGGAGCACTGAAGCTTTCTTT; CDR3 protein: CASSERLWSTEAFF
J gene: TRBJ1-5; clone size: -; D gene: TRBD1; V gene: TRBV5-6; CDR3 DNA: TGTGCCAGCAGCCCAACAACACCGGGACAGGGAAAGGCCGTGCATCAGCCCCAGCATTTT; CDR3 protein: CASSPTTPGQGKAVHQPQHF